This T cell receptor beta chain was recovered during a study of long-term antiretroviral therapy in people with HIV. Regarding this clone: Its antigen is undetermined.

Broader study findings: Clones that had undergone expansion before ART dominated the repertoire at all time points.

Investigators performed immunoSEQ version v3.0 at survey level. In sequencing, roughly 40,000-50,000 T-cell genomes per sample were targeted. Generated by immunoSEQ multiplex PCR, the TCRdb table keeps only in-frame clones and is missing some. In the table there are approximately 24,000 clones, roughly 80% of which are singletons. People in the study who had HIV all got their treatment in the United States. Germline-derived CDR1 and CDR2 are MGHRA and YSYEKL. The CDR3 runs 11 residues. Trimming removed 5 bases at V and 8 bases at J, with 9 bases between. This specimen consisted of unsorted PBMCs, obtained 1.1 years before starting antiretroviral therapy. The chain recombines TRBV4-1 with TRBJ1-1; D unresolved. This receptor was identified in a woman aged 25 to 39 with HIV. The CDR3 coding sequence is TGCGCCAGCAGCGACCCAAGCGAAGCTTTCTTT. It codes for CASSDPSEAFF.